The 12 T cell receptor beta chains below all came from one sample that was sequenced in a study of immune evolution from preneoplasia to lung adenocarcinoma. Here immunoSEQ multiplex PCR was the method, and the copy in TCRdb shows in-frame clones only, minus some. The sample lists approximately 5,000 clones, 78% occurring once. Sequencing was done on a sample of FFPE adjacent normal lung tissue. The receptors here all came from a donor older than 65 with lung adenocarcinoma.

The genes are TRBV7-2 and TRBJ2-5; D gene uncertain. The CDR3 consists of 15 residues. Germline assignment: CDR1 SGHTA and CDR2 FQGNSA. V lost 2 bases, J lost 2 bases, and 12 bases lay in between. CDR3 nucleotide sequence: TGTGCCAGCAGCTTATTCACTAACCCGCAAGAGACCCAGTACTTC. It yields the protein CASSLFTNPQETQYF.

This clone was found once. The J gene is TRBJ1-2, the V gene TRBV5-1; D is unresolved. The CDR3 consists of 13 residues. V lost 0 bases and J 7 bases, leaving 10 bases between the germline ends. The V gene's germline CDR1 is SGHRS and CDR2 YFSETQ. The CDR3 loop reads CASSLAGRSGYTF. The CDR3 coding sequence is TGCGCCAGCAGCTTGGCTGGACGTAGTGGCTACACCTTC.

The V call is TRBV10-1, the J call TRBJ2-3, with D perhaps TRBD2 (6 bases). Germline V gene sequence: CDR1 WNHNN, CDR2 SYGVQD (reference sequence). The CDR3 contains 15 residues. Trimming removed 2 bases at V and 2 bases at J, with 11 bases between. CDR3 residues: CASSEALADTDTQYF. The CDR3 coding sequence is TGCGCCAGCAGTGAGGCTTTAGCGGACACAGATACGCAGTATTTT.

By sample share, this clone is large. The J gene is TRBJ2-7, the V gene TRBV2; no definite D call. Trimming shortened V by 4 bases and J by 5 bases, and 9 bases separated the two germline ends. Germline values: CDR1 SNHLY, CDR2 FYNNEI. CDR3 length: 12 amino acids. Here the CDR3 reads CASSGQTHEQYF. The CDR3 DNA reads TGTGCCAGCAGTGGGCAAACCCACGAGCAGTACTTC.

This clone was seen more than once but under ten times. The rearrangement joins TRBV11-1 to TRBJ2-7; no reliable D call. From germline, CDR1 is SGHAT and CDR2 FQDESV (reference sequence). V lost 1 base and J 0 bases, leaving 10 bases between the germline ends. The CDR3 covers 15 residues. CDR3 coding DNA: TGTGCCAGCAGCTTAGTGATTGAAAGCTCCTACGAGCAGTACTTC. It is translated as CASSLVIESSYEQYF.

The chain joins TRBV18 to TRBJ1-1, with TRBD1 as a possible D gene (5 bases). Germline V lookup: CDR1 KGHSH, CDR2 LQKENI. The germline V and J ends were trimmed by 3 bases and 7 bases, with 18 bases remaining between them. The CDR3 extends over 15 amino acids. Written as DNA, the CDR3 is TGTGCCAGCTCACCGACGGGGGTGGTAAACGATGAAGCTTTCTTT. Its translation is CASSPTGVVNDEAFF.

The CDR3 nucleotides are TGTGCCAGCAGTGAAGTCGCGGGCTACAATGAGCAGTTCTTC. This translates into CASSEVAGYNEQFF. This sequence joins TRBV6-1 and TRBJ2-1, with D possibly TRBD2 on 5 matching bases. This CDR3 has 14 residues. Per the germline V gene, CDR1 is MNHNS and CDR2 is SASEGT. V lost 1 base and J 3 bases, leaving 7 bases between the germline ends.

V and J are TRBV10-3 and TRBJ2-7; D perhaps matches TRBD2 (7 bases). This CDR3 has 15 amino acids. The V and J ends lost 6 bases and 5 bases respectively, with 20 bases between them. Germline loops: CDR1 ENHRY, CDR2 SYGVKD. For the CDR3, the DNA is TGTGCCATCAGGGGCGCGGGGGCAACAGTCCACGAGCAGTACTTC. This gives the protein CAIRGAGATVHEQYF.

V gene TRBV2 combines with J gene TRBJ1-4; unclear D gene. This CDR3 spans 14 amino acids. The germline gives CDR1 SNHLY, CDR2 FYNNEI. The V and J ends lost 2 bases and 10 bases respectively, with 14 bases between them. CDR3 in amino acids: CASSERFSSGKLFF. CDR3 DNA sequence: TGTGCCAGCAGTGAACGTTTCAGCTCTGGAAAACTGTTTTTT.

The V gene is TRBV5-4, the J gene TRBJ2-5; possibly TRBD1 for D (8 bases). The CDR3 length is 15 residues. The V end was cut by 0 bases, the J end by 6 bases, with 15 bases between. CDR1 is SGHNT and CDR2 is YYREEE in the germline V gene (reference sequence). CDR3 DNA: TGTGCCAGCAGCTTGGGTGGACAGGGAGGGAAGACCCAGTACTTC. Translated, it gives CASSLGGQGGKTQYF.

The J gene is TRBJ1-5, the V gene TRBV5-1, with 9 bases aligning to TRBD1. The germline V gene has CDR1 SGHRS and CDR2 YFSETQ. V gave up 0 bases and J gave up 7 bases; unmatched junction bases: 5. The CDR3 length is 15 residues. CDR3 nucleotide sequence: TGCGCCAGCAGCTTGGGGACAGGGGCAAACCAGCCCCAGCATTTT. Translating it yields CASSLGTGANQPQHF.

V gene TRBV6-6 combines with J gene TRBJ1-3; D uncertain. V was cut by 7 bases and J by 4 bases, with 20 bases left in between. The germline gives CDR1 MNHNY, CDR2 SVGAGI (reference sequence). The CDR3 spans 16 residues. The CDR3, as DNA: TGTGCCAGCACCCGGGTTGAATCCTCCTGGGGAAACACCATATATTTT. Translated: CASTRVESSWGNTIYF.